This TCR beta chain was sequenced in a study of T cell responses to AZD1222 COVID-19 vaccine. Notes on the study in general: Across spike, vaccine-associated CD4 TCRs were found, dominant at 160-218 and 743-854. Among the donors, most were white British and more were female, and clonal diversity was possibly underestimated. Targets within unmutated variant regions were reportedly found for nearly half of spike-specific TCRs. The study identified only a handful of AZD1222 recipients as seropositive at baseline.

Data came from immunoSEQ multiplex PCR; TCRdb stores just in-frame clones and leaves some out. The sample records over 150,000 clones, 90% being singletons. Regarding this clone: The antigen is not known.

This specimen consisted of peripheral blood, obtained on day 0 of AZD1222 vaccination. The sequence derives from an adult in good health.

The CDR3 loop reads CAISSTTGSSGNTIYF. CDR3 in DNA: TGTGCCATCAGCTCGACCACCGGGTCGTCTGGAAACACCATATATTTT. The chain combines TRBV10-3 with TRBJ1-3; D call uncertain. The V end lost 6 bases, the J end lost 1 base, and 16 bases lay between the germline ends. There are 16 residues in the CDR3. Germline V gives CDR1 ENHRY, CDR2 SYGVKD.